These 25 T cell receptor beta chains were sequenced from one sample in a study of blood T cell repertoires in COVID-19. Data came from immunoSEQ multiplex PCR; TCRdb stores just in-frame clones and leaves some out. The sample includes around 160,000 clones, around four fifths of them seen just once. Sequenced: peripheral blood. Receptor source: an elderly woman with acute or convalescent COVID-19.

This chain connects TRBV27 to TRBJ2-7, with a possible D match to TRBD1 (8 bases). CDR3 length: 14 amino acids. The V end lost 6 bases, the J end lost 3 bases, and 15 bases lay between the germline ends. Germline assignment: CDR1 MNHEY and CDR2 SMNVEV (reference sequence). In DNA, the CDR3 is TGTGCCAGCAGACACAGGGGGGGGCGCTACGAGCAGTACTTC. Protein sequence: CASRHRGGRYEQYF.

This clone was seen just once. CDR3 nucleotides: TGTGCCAGCAGCCGGGGAGGCGGGGCTAATGAAAAACTGTTTTTT. Protein: CASSRGGGANEKLFF. The chain combines TRBV6-5 with TRBJ1-4; D gene ambiguous. Germline lookup yields CDR1 MNHEY and CDR2 SVGAGI. Trimming stripped 6 bases from V and 3 bases from J, with 14 bases between. This CDR3 has 15 residues.

This rearrangement joins TRBV4-3 to TRBJ2-2, with 13 nucleotides matching TRBD2. The CDR3 loop spans 20 amino acids. Germline loops: CDR1 LGHNA, CDR2 YSLEER. Unmatched junction bases numbered 10, after V lost 3 bases and J lost 0 bases. Here the CDR3 reads CASSHTLAGGSDANTGELFF. CDR3 nucleotide sequence: TGCGCCAGCAGCCATACACTAGCGGGGGGGAGCGACGCGAACACCGGGGAGCTGTTTTTT.

The gene calls are TRBV2 and TRBJ2-7; 8 bases agree with TRBD1. V lost 4 bases, J lost 3 bases, and 5 bases stayed unmatched. Germline CDR1 and CDR2: SNHLY and FYNNEI. The CDR3 is 14 residues long. The CDR3 sequence: CASSVDRGYYEQYF. The DNA for the CDR3 is TGTGCCAGCAGTGTTGACAGGGGCTACTACGAGCAGTACTTC.

The chain links TRBV19 to TRBJ1-4, with a tentative D call TRBD1 (6 bases). The V end lost 4 bases, the J end lost 6 bases, and 15 bases lay between the germline ends. Per germline, CDR1 LNHDA and CDR2 SQIVND (reference sequence). CDR3 length equals 15 residues. DNA of the CDR3: TGTGCCAGTAGTACGGGAGGACAGTTAGATGAAAAACTGTTTTTT. This codes for CASSTGGQLDEKLFF.

The rearrangement joins TRBV20-1 to TRBJ2-7; D uncertain. Trimming shortened V by 3 bases and J by 2 bases, and 14 bases separated the two germline ends. CDR1 and CDR2 (germline): DFQATT, SNEGSKA (reference sequence). The CDR3 consists of 14 residues. CDR3 loop: CSASSHSVTYEQYF. The CDR3 region has the DNA TGCAGTGCTAGTTCTCACTCGGTAACCTACGAGCAGTACTTC.

This rearrangement joins TRBV2 to TRBJ1-5; D gene ambiguous. Trimming took off 3 bases at V and 2 bases at J, with 14 bases between the two ends. Germline V gives CDR1 SNHLY, CDR2 FYNNEI. This CDR3 has 16 residues. The CDR3 loop is CASSDPDTEGNQPQHF. The CDR3 nucleotides read TGTGCCAGCAGTGACCCGGATACAGAAGGCAATCAGCCCCAGCATTTT.

The chain employs TRBV5-1 and TRBJ1-4; D is unclear. In germline, CDR1 is SGHRS, CDR2 YFSETQ. CDR3 length: 15 residues. The V and J ends lost 9 bases and 5 bases respectively, with 20 bases between them. Here the CDR3 DNA reads TGCGCCACCATAAACCAACGAGGTAAGAATGAAAAACTGTTTTTT. It codes for CATINQRGKNEKLFF.

The rearrangement links TRBV5-8 to TRBJ1-5; the match to TRBD1 covers 7 bases. V was clipped by 9 bases and J by 0 bases; unmatched bases: 12. CDR3 length: 16 residues. CDR1 is SGHTS, CDR2 YDEGEE, per germline. CDR3 sequence reads: CANGTAGPHSNQPQHF. DNA of the CDR3: TGTGCCAACGGGACAGCTGGTCCCCATAGCAATCAGCCCCAGCATTTT. The full variable domain, rest sourced from reference TRBV5-8 and TRBJ1-5, is EAGVTQSPTHLIKTRGQQATLRCSPISGHTSVYWYQQALGLGLQFLLWYDEGEERNRGNFPPRFSGRQFPNYSSELNVNALELEDSALYLCANGTAGPHSNQPQHFGDGTRLSIL.

V and J are TRBV12-3 or TRBV12-4 and TRBJ2-5, with D unresolved. Trimming cost V 1 base and J 5 bases, with 8 bases left between them. The CDR3 extends over 13 amino acids. CDR3 DNA: TGTGCCAGCAGTTTAGACCAGGTGGAGACCCAGTACTTC. This codes for CASSLDQVETQYF.

The rearrangement links TRBV2 to TRBJ2-1; D call uncertain. Germline V lookup: CDR1 SNHLY, CDR2 FYNNEI. V lost 2 bases and J lost 4, with 12 bases in between. The CDR3 spans 15 residues. As DNA, the CDR3 is TGTGCCAGCAGTGAATCGCGCGGAGCATACAATGAGCAGTTCTTC. It yields the protein CASSESRGAYNEQFF.

The chain is built from TRBV11-2 and TRBJ2-7; 7 nucleotides align to TRBD1. V shed 5 bases, J shed 6 bases, and the junction held 4 bases outside the gene matches. This CDR3 is built from 12 residues. Germline V gene sequence: CDR1 SGHAT, CDR2 FQNNGV. This CDR3 is CASSPRDSEQYF. The CDR3 DNA is TGTGCCAGCAGCCCTCGGGACAGCGAGCAGTACTTC.

The rearrangement links TRBV7-8 to TRBJ1-5; perhaps TRBD1 as D (5 bases). The CDR3 runs 15 residues. Trimming left V 5 bases short and J 3 bases short, with 14 bases between. CDR1 and CDR2 from the germline V gene are SGHVS and FQNEAQ. The CDR3 sequence: CASSPGRQLNQPQHF. In nucleotides, the CDR3 is TGTGCCAGCAGCCCAGGGCGGCAGCTCAATCAGCCCCAGCATTTT.

The V and J genes are TRBV18 and TRBJ2-7; TRBD1 aligns across 7 bases. The CDR3 runs to 13 residues. The junction had 7 bases not matched to a gene; V was cut back by 6 bases and J by 5 bases. Germline-derived CDR1 and CDR2 are KGHSH and LQKENI. The CDR3 loop is CASSLDRVHEQYF. CDR3 bases: TGTGCCAGCTCGCTTGACAGGGTCCACGAGCAGTACTTC.

The V and J genes are TRBV24-1 and TRBJ1-1; 7 nucleotides agree with TRBD1. The length of the CDR3 is 13 residues. The junction had 2 bases not matched to a gene; V was cut back by 7 bases and J by 1 base. CDR1 and CDR2 from the germline V gene are KGHDR and SFDVKD. The CDR3 sequence is CATSNRGNTEAFF. CDR3 nucleotides: TGTGCCACCAGCAACAGGGGGAACACTGAAGCTTTCTTT.

The chain carries TRBV7-9 and TRBJ2-7; 7 bases are a match to TRBD2. The CDR3 is made up of 13 amino acids. Germline loops: CDR1 SEHNR, CDR2 FQNEAQ (reference sequence). Losses at the gene ends were 3 bases for V and 4 bases for J; bases not matched to a gene: 3. Here the CDR3 DNA reads TGTGCCAGCAGCTTCCCGGGACTATACGAGCAGTACTTC. Translation: CASSFPGLYEQYF.

The DNA for the CDR3 is TGTGCCAGCATTCAGACAGACTACAATGAGCAGTTCTTC. Its protein product is CASIQTDYNEQFF. V and J are TRBV2 and TRBJ2-1; possible D gene TRBD1, 5 bases. V was pared by 7 bases and J by 3 bases, with 10 bases between. The CDR3 is 13 residues long. The germline gives CDR1 SNHLY, CDR2 FYNNEI.

The chain employs TRBV15 and TRBJ1-5; the match to TRBD1 covers 7 bases. Germline values: CDR1 LNHNV, CDR2 YYDKDF (reference sequence). J gave up 7 bases and V 2 bases, and 8 bases lay outside the gene matches. The CDR3 is made up of 15 amino acids. CDR3 in DNA: TGTGCCACCAGCAGATCCACAGGGGCCGGGCAGCCCCAGCATTTT. Its translation is CATSRSTGAGQPQHF.

The chain uses TRBV27 and TRBJ1-5, with TRBD1 identical over 8 bases. The CDR3 is 15 amino acids. Germline CDR1 reads MNHEY; CDR2 reads SMNVEV (reference sequence). V lost 4 bases, J lost 2 bases, and 4 bases stayed unmatched. CDR3 region: CASSSTGGRNQPQHF. The DNA for the CDR3 is TGTGCCAGCAGTTCAACAGGGGGTCGCAATCAGCCCCAGCATTTT.

The J gene is TRBJ1-2, the V gene TRBV5-8; weak D call: TRBD1 (5 bases). CDR1 is SGHTS and CDR2 is YDEGEE in the germline V gene. The CDR3 is 14 amino acids. Between the trimmed V and J ends, which lost 0 bases and 7 bases, there was a span of 13 bases. The CDR3 is CASSLAPGQFGYTF. CDR3 sequence (DNA): TGTGCCAGCAGCTTGGCCCCCGGACAATTTGGCTACACCTTC.

CDR3 protein: CASRLREGPLTEAFF. For the CDR3, the DNA is TGTGCCAGTAGATTGCGGGAAGGGCCCCTCACTGAAGCTTTCTTT. The chain couples TRBV19 to TRBJ1-1; D gene uncertain. CDR1 is LNHDA and CDR2 is SQIVND in the germline V gene (reference sequence). Trimming stripped 6 bases from V and 4 bases from J, with 18 bases between. The CDR3 has 15 residues.

The chain employs TRBV19 and TRBJ1-1; D not resolved. Germline V CDR1 and CDR2: LNHDA, SQIVND (reference sequence). Trimming cost V 3 bases and J 4 bases, with 6 bases left between them. This CDR3 is 12 amino acids long. DNA for the CDR3: TGTGCCAGTAGTATCTTCGGCACTGAAGCTTTCTTT. This gives the protein CASSIFGTEAFF.

The chain has TRBV4-3 and TRBJ1-4; TRBD1 matches at 7 bases. Trimming at V came to 2 bases and at J to 8 bases, leaving 14 bases not matched to a gene. The CDR3 consists of 17 residues. CDR1 and CDR2 from the germline V gene are LGHNA and YSLEER. In DNA, the CDR3 is TGCGCCAGCAGCCAAAATGGGGGACAGTTCTCTTCCGAAAAACTGTTTTTT. Translated: CASSQNGGQFSSEKLFF.

This clone was counted only a few times. The chain has TRBV5-8 and TRBJ2-1; D might be TRBD2 (5 bases). The CDR3 length is 13 residues. The V end lost 4 bases, the J end lost 3 bases, and 8 bases lay between the germline ends. Germline V gives CDR1 SGHTS, CDR2 YDEGEE. CDR3 protein: CASSDRDYNEQFF. CDR3 sequence (DNA): TGTGCCAGCAGCGACCGGGACTACAATGAGCAGTTCTTC.

CDR3 amino acids: CASSSPSGGASQEQYF. CDR3 DNA: TGTGCCAGCAGTTCACCTTCTGGGGGGGCCAGTCAGGAGCAGTACTTC. The rearrangement joins TRBV6-5 to TRBJ2-7; D possibly corresponds to TRBD2 (7 bases). Germline CDR1 MNHEY, CDR2 SVGAGI. Trimming pared 4 bases from V and 7 bases from J, leaving 23 bases between. The CDR3 sequence is 16 residues long.